One sample yielded the 25 T cell receptor beta chains listed below, sequenced in a study of OX40 agonist ivuxolimab in advanced cancers. Library preparation was by the immunoSEQ multiplex PCR assay. TCRdb retrieved this table from immuneACCESS and kept in-frame rearrangements only. Not all clones are present; in checked studies, unresolved V genes account for under half, and no reason is known for the remainder. The sample yields around 50,000 clones; roughly four fifths were counted once. The ten largest make up over 0.7% of the sample. The specimen comprised CD4+ or CD8+ T cells sorted from blood, sampled in a trial of the OX40 agonist ivuxolimab. Receptor source: an adult with an advanced solid tumor such as melanoma, head and neck, liver or kidney cancer.

The V and J genes are TRBV11-3 and TRBJ2-4, with unresolved D. The CDR3 has 13 amino acids. The germline gives CDR1 SGHNT, CDR2 YENEEA. V lost 2 bases to trimming and J lost 8 bases, with 10 bases between them. CDR3 protein: CASSLYAVDIQYF. CDR3 bases: TGTGCCAGCAGCTTATACGCCGTGGACATTCAGTACTTC.

The rearrangement links TRBV18 to TRBJ1-4; tentative D call: TRBD1 (5 bases). The V end lost 0 bases, the J end lost 5 bases, and 10 bases lay between the germline ends. This CDR3 comprises 15 residues. Germline-derived CDR1 and CDR2 are KGHSH and LQKENI. CDR3 amino acids: CASSPPGRANEKLFF. The CDR3, as DNA: TGTGCCAGCTCACCACCCGGCAGGGCCAATGAAAAACTGTTTTTT.

The V call is TRBV7-9, the J call TRBJ2-1; 11 bases align to TRBD2. The CDR3 length is 15 residues. Germline V lookup: CDR1 SEHNR, CDR2 FQNEAQ (reference sequence). V dropped 0 bases and J dropped 7; count of bases not matched to a gene: 2. CDR3 nucleotide sequence: TGTGCCAGCAGCTTAGCGACTAGCGGGGTTAATGAGCAGTTCTTC. Its translation: CASSLATSGVNEQFF.

The chain couples TRBV19 to TRBJ2-7, with D possibly TRBD1 on 5 matching bases. This CDR3 contains 13 residues. V lost 2 bases to trimming and J lost 3 bases, with 8 bases between them. Germline lookup yields CDR1 LNHDA and CDR2 SQIVND (reference sequence). Here the CDR3 reads CASSIRQGYEQYF. The CDR3 DNA reads TGTGCCAGTAGTATACGGCAGGGCTACGAGCAGTACTTC. Together with reference TRBV19 and TRBJ2-7, the CDR3 gives the full variable domain: DGGITQSPKYLFRKEGQNVTLSCEQNLNHDAMYWYRQDPGQGLRLIYYSQIVNDFQKGDIAEGYSVSREKKESFPLTVTSAQKNPTAFYLCASSIRQGYEQYFGPGTRLTVT.

The chain employs TRBV4-2 and TRBJ2-2, with 10 nucleotides matching TRBD2. The length of the CDR3 is 18 residues. Germline-derived CDR1 and CDR2 are LGHNA and YNFKEQ. V shed 1 base and J 0 bases; nucleotides not matched to a gene: 5. CDR3 loop: CASSQGSLAGANTGELFF. CDR3 nucleotides: TGTGCCAGCAGCCAAGGGTCGCTAGCGGGGGCGAACACCGGGGAGCTGTTTTTT.

The rearrangement links TRBV5-1 to TRBJ2-1; D might be TRBD1 (5 bases). The length of the CDR3 is 15 residues. The V end lost 6 bases, the J end lost 0 bases, and 13 bases lay between the germline ends. CDR1 is SGHRS, CDR2 YFSETQ, per germline. The CDR3, as DNA: TGCGCCAGCATGAGTAGGGGAAGCTCCTACAATGAGCAGTTCTTC. Translating it yields CASMSRGSSYNEQFF. The full variable domain, completed using reference TRBV5-1 and TRBJ2-1, is KAGVTQTPRYLIKTRGQQVTLSCSPISGHRSVSWYQQTPGQGLQFLFEYFSETQRNKGNFPGRFSGRQFSNSRSEMNVSTLELGDSALYLCASMSRGSSYNEQFFGPGTRLTVL.

The chain links TRBV2 to TRBJ1-6, with D unclear. The germline V and J ends were trimmed by 3 bases and 6 bases, with 9 bases remaining between them. CDR3 length: 14 amino acids. Germline V lookup: CDR1 SNHLY, CDR2 FYNNEI. The CDR3 region is CASSDVGLNSPLHF. The CDR3 DNA follows: TGTGCCAGCAGTGACGTTGGGCTTAATTCACCCCTCCACTTT.

The rearrangement joins TRBV19 to TRBJ1-3; no definite D call. In germline, CDR1 is LNHDA, CDR2 SQIVND (reference sequence). The CDR3 is 14 amino acids. Trimming shortened V by 7 bases and J by 4 bases, and 14 bases separated the two germline ends. CDR3: CASNGWGLGNTIYF. The CDR3 DNA reads as TGTGCCAGTAACGGGTGGGGTTTGGGAAACACCATATATTTT.

This clone was found a few times. The V and J genes are TRBV27 and TRBJ2-1; D is undetermined. Germline V gene sequence: CDR1 MNHEY, CDR2 SMNVEV (reference sequence). The CDR3 contains 16 residues. The V and J ends lost 3 bases and 8 bases respectively, with 20 bases between them. The DNA of the CDR3 is TGTGCCAGCAGTTTCCTCTCCTTTGGGTTGATCGATGAGCAGTTCTTC. Translating it yields CASSFLSFGLIDEQFF.

This clone has just one count. V and J are TRBV28 and TRBJ2-5; 8 bases match TRBD1. Looked up from germline, CDR1 is MDHEN and CDR2 is SYDVKM. The CDR3 is 14 amino acids. V dropped 5 bases and J dropped 4; count of bases not matched to a gene: 6. CDR3 nucleotide sequence: TGTGCCAGCAGTACCTACAGGGGGAGAGAGACCCAGTACTTC. Protein sequence: CASSTYRGRETQYF.

The rearrangement uses TRBV9 and TRBJ1-3; maybe TRBD1 (5 bases). The germline CDR1 and CDR2 sequences are SGDLS and YYNGEE. CDR3 length equals 15 residues. The V end lost 3 bases, the J end lost 0 bases, and 10 bases lay between the germline ends. CDR3 coding DNA: TGTGCCAGCAGCGAGACAGTTAGCTCTGGAAACACCATATATTTT. Translated: CASSETVSSGNTIYF.

The V call is TRBV13, the J call TRBJ1-2; no definite D call. Trimming removed 3 bases from V and 1 base from J, with 12 bases in between. This CDR3 region has 15 residues. Germline values: CDR1 PRHDT, CDR2 FYEKMQ (reference sequence). The CDR3 is CASSLGRELNYGYTF. DNA for the CDR3: TGTGCCAGCAGCTTGGGCCGGGAACTTAACTATGGCTACACCTTC.

This chain connects TRBV11-3 to TRBJ1-6; 10 nucleotides match TRBD1. There are 15 residues in the CDR3. The V and J ends lost 4 bases and 9 bases, in that order; junction bases with no gene match: 6. Germline V gene sequence: CDR1 SGHNT, CDR2 YENEEA. CDR3 in DNA: TGTGCCAGCAGCTCGACAGGGGGCGCCGGTTCACCCCTCCACTTT. It translates to CASSSTGGAGSPLHF. The entire variable domain, with the rest obtained from reference TRBV11-3 and TRBJ1-6, is as follows: EAGVVQSPRYKIIEKKQPVAFWCNPISGHNTLYWYLQNLGQGPELLIRYENEEAVDDSQLPKDRFSAERLKGVDSTLKIQPAELGDSAVYLCASSSTGGAGSPLHFGNGTRLTVT.

The chain combines TRBV6-1 with TRBJ1-5, with TRBD1 identical over 9 bases. Germline CDR1 MNHNS, CDR2 SASEGT. With 4 bases clipped from V and 8 bases from J, the junction kept 6 bases outside the gene matches. The CDR3 sequence is 14 residues long. The CDR3 spells CASSGLGTGKPQHF. Written as DNA, the CDR3 is TGTGCCAGCAGTGGCCTGGGGACAGGGAAGCCCCAGCATTTT.

This clone was seen only a few times. This chain joins TRBV7-3 and TRBJ2-5, with TRBD1 identical over 10 bases. The V gene end was trimmed by 5 bases and the J gene end by 5 bases; junction bases not matched to a gene: 8. The CDR3 sequence is 15 residues long. Germline values: CDR1 SGHTA, CDR2 FQGTGA. The CDR3 sequence: CASSPPGQGPETQYF. The DNA for the CDR3 is TGTGCCAGCAGCCCACCGGGACAGGGGCCCGAGACCCAGTACTTC.

The rearrangement joins TRBV27 to TRBJ2-3, with D possibly TRBD1 on 6 matching bases. The V gene's germline CDR1 is MNHEY and CDR2 SMNVEV (reference sequence). The CDR3 loop spans 13 amino acids. Trimming shortened V by 8 bases and J by 3 bases, and 12 bases separated the two germline ends. This CDR3 reads CASLNRVTDTQYF. CDR3 DNA sequence: TGTGCCAGCTTAAACAGGGTGACAGATACGCAGTATTTT.

The genes are TRBV7-2 and TRBJ2-7; D ambiguous. Germline assignment: CDR1 SGHTA and CDR2 FQGNSA. The CDR3 covers 13 residues. Trimming pared 1 base from V and 3 bases from J, leaving 7 bases between. CDR3 bases: TGTGCCAGCAGCTTAGATCCGGGCTACGAGCAGTACTTC. It encodes CASSLDPGYEQYF. Drawing the rest from reference TRBV7-2 and TRBJ2-7, the complete variable domain is GAGVSQSPSNKVTEKGKDVELRCDPISGHTALYWYRQSLGQGLEFLIYFQGNSAPDKSGLPSDRFSAERTGGSVSTLTIQRTQQEDSAVYLCASSLDPGYEQYFGPGTRLTVT.

The chain combines TRBV5-6 with TRBJ1-1; possible D gene TRBD1, 5 bases. There are 12 residues in the CDR3. V lost 0 bases to trimming and J lost 7 bases, with 7 bases between them. Germline CDR1 reads SGHDT; CDR2 reads YYEEEE. The CDR3 spells CASSLARGEAFF. DNA of the CDR3: TGTGCCAGCAGCTTGGCTAGGGGTGAAGCTTTCTTT. The whole variable domain, filled in from reference TRBV5-6 and TRBJ1-1, reads DAGVTQSPTHLIKTRGQQVTLRCSPKSGHDTVSWYQQALGQGPQFIFQYYEEEERQRGNFPDRFSGHQFPNYSSELNVNALLLGDSALYLCASSLARGEAFFGQGTRLTVV.

The gene calls are TRBV5-1 and TRBJ1-6; the match to TRBD1 covers 8 bases. From germline, CDR1 is SGHRS and CDR2 YFSETQ. The length of the CDR3 is 17 residues. After removal of 4 bases from V and 0 bases from J, the junction contained 6 bases not matched to a gene. The CDR3 loop is CASSENRGSSYNSPLHF. CDR3 nucleotides: TGCGCCAGCAGCGAGAACAGGGGGAGCTCCTATAATTCACCCCTCCACTTT.

This chain connects TRBV2 to TRBJ2-3; TRBD2 aligns across 10 bases. The CDR3 sequence is 16 residues long. After removal of 0 bases from V and 3 bases from J, the junction contained 3 bases not matched to a gene. The germline V gene has CDR1 SNHLY and CDR2 FYNNEI. In DNA form, the CDR3 reads TGTGCCAGCAGTGAAGCGGCACTAGCGGGAACAGATACGCAGTATTTT. Translating gives CASSEAALAGTDTQYF.

CDR3 DNA sequence: TGTGCCAGCACTCCCACCGGGACAGAACTTTATGGCTACACCTTC. This gives the protein CASTPTGTELYGYTF. The V and J genes are TRBV6-1 and TRBJ1-2; the match to TRBD1 covers 7 bases. CDR1 and CDR2 from the germline V gene are MNHNS and SASEGT. The CDR3 is 15 residues long. V shed 7 bases and J 5 bases; nucleotides not matched to a gene: 13.

This chain links TRBV5-1 with TRBJ2-1; D remains unclear. V was pared by 0 bases and J by 2 bases, with 9 bases between. Germline V lookup: CDR1 SGHRS, CDR2 YFSETQ. The CDR3 spans 15 residues. The CDR3, as DNA: TGCGCCAGCAGCTTGGAAGGCGCACCCTACAATGAGCAGTTCTTC. Protein: CASSLEGAPYNEQFF.

In the case of this clone: The sample contains more than one DNA sequence encoding this CDR3. The chain is built from TRBV7-3 and TRBJ1-1; unclear D gene. The CDR3 length is 13 residues. V was trimmed by 5 bases and J by 1 base, leaving 8 bases between them. Germline CDR1 is SGHTA and CDR2 is FQGTGA. CDR3 region: CASSLGRNTEAFF. CDR3 nucleotides: TGTGCCAGCAGCCTAGGGAGGAACACTGAAGCTTTCTTT.

The chain couples TRBV10-2 to TRBJ1-2; D remains unclear. The V and J ends lost 1 base and 0 bases respectively, with 9 bases between them. The CDR3 is 15 residues long. Germline CDR1 and CDR2: WSHSY and SAAADI. CDR3 coding DNA: TGCGCCAGCAGTGAGTGGGCGGTTGCTAACTATGGCTACACCTTC. It encodes CASSEWAVANYGYTF.

The V and J genes are TRBV9 and TRBJ2-7, with TRBD1 as a possible D gene (5 bases). The V gene lost 1 base and the J gene lost 5 bases, with 16 bases spanning the gap. The CDR3 covers 15 residues. Germline loops: CDR1 SGDLS, CDR2 YYNGEE. This CDR3 reads CASSVWPGLVDEQYF. In nucleotides, the CDR3 is TGTGCCAGCAGCGTATGGCCAGGGTTGGTCGACGAGCAGTACTTC.